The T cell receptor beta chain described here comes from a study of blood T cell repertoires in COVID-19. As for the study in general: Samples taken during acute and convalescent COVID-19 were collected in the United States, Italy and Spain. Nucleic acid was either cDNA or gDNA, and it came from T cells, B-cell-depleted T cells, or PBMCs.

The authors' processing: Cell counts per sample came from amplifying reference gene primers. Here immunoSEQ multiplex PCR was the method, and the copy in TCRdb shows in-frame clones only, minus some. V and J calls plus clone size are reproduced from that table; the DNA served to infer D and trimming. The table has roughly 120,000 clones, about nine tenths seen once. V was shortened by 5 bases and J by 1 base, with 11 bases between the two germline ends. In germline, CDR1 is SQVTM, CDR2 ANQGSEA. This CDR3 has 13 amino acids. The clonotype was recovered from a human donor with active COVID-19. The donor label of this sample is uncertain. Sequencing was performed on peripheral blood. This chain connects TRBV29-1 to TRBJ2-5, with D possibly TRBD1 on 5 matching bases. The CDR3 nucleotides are TGCAGCGTTTGGGGCAGGCGCCAAGAGACCCAGTACTTC. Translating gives CSVWGRRQETQYF.